These 21 T cell receptor beta chains share one sample of origin, sequenced in a study of cytomegalovirus exposure and HLA in healthy donors. The PCR employed 60 Vbeta primers together with 13 Jbeta primers. Using immunoSEQ multiplex PCR, the repertoire was profiled, and TCRdb retains in-frame clones only, with some absent. This sample carries about 160,000 clones, approximately 76% of them seen once, and the ten largest clones take roughly 2%. Sequencing was carried out using PBMCs. The receptor source for this set is a female donor in good health and CMV-seronegative.

This clone was detected once. V usage is TRBV5-1 and J usage is TRBJ2-2; D is possibly TRBD1 (5 bases). The CDR3 is 14 amino acids. Trimming pared 4 bases from V and 2 bases from J, leaving 9 bases between. The germline V gene encodes CDR1 SGHRS and CDR2 YFSETQ. The CDR3 DNA reads as TGCGCCAGCAGCACAGGAGCCAACACCGGGGAGCTGTTTTTT. It codes for CASSTGANTGELFF.

The rearrangement links TRBV7-2 to TRBJ2-5; maybe TRBD2 (5 bases). V was clipped by 8 bases and J by 0 bases, with 13 bases between them. In germline, CDR1 is SGHTA, CDR2 FQGNSA. The CDR3 has 14 residues. This CDR3 is CASAPRRDQETQYF. The CDR3 DNA reads as TGTGCCAGCGCGCCACGGCGGGACCAAGAGACCCAGTACTTC.

The V gene is TRBV19, the J gene TRBJ2-7, with D possibly TRBD1 on 6 matching bases. CDR3 size: 14 residues. Germline V gene data show CDR1 as LNHDA and CDR2 as SQIVND (reference sequence). V lost 1 base to trimming and J lost 0 bases, with 7 bases between them. CDR3 loop: CASSIARGSYEQYF. The CDR3 region has the DNA TGTGCCAGTAGTATAGCCAGGGGCTCCTACGAGCAGTACTTC.

The rearrangement joins TRBV5-4 to TRBJ1-1, with 8 bases that match TRBD1. J was trimmed by 10 bases and V by 0 bases; bases with no gene match: 8. The germline V gene encodes CDR1 SGHNT and CDR2 YYREEE (reference sequence). The CDR3 length is 14 residues. CDR3 amino acids: CASSLGQGAVVAFF. In nucleotides, the CDR3 is TGTGCCAGCAGCTTGGGGCAGGGGGCTGTCGTAGCTTTCTTT. Full variable domain (remainder filled in from reference TRBV5-4 and TRBJ1-1): ETGVTQSPTHLIKTRGQQVTLRCSSQSGHNTVSWYQQALGQGPQFIFQYYREEENGRGNFPPRFSGLQFPNYSSELNVNALELDDSALYLCASSLGQGAVVAFFGQGTRLTVV.

This clone was counted a few times. This chain joins TRBV6-4 and TRBJ2-2, with 11 nucleotides matching TRBD2. Germline loops: CDR1 MRHNA, CDR2 SNTAGT. Germline trimming cut 2 bases from V and 1 base from J; bases unmatched to any gene: 0. CDR3 length: 16 residues. The CDR3 region is CASSDGLAGNTGELFF. The CDR3 region has the DNA TGTGCCAGCAGTGACGGACTAGCGGGGAACACCGGGGAGCTGTTTTTT.

J is TRBJ2-1 and V is TRBV10-2; D gene unclear. Germline CDR1 is WSHSY and CDR2 is SAAADI. V was shortened by 0 bases and J by 10 bases, with 10 bases between the two germline ends. The CDR3 sequence is 13 residues long. The DNA for the CDR3 is TGCGCCAGCAGTGAGTCAAGCTCGCGGGAGCAGTTCTTC. It specifies CASSESSSREQFF.

V gene TRBV5-1 combines with J gene TRBJ1-1; 8 bases match TRBD1. The CDR3 runs to 14 residues. The germline V gene has CDR1 SGHRS and CDR2 YFSETQ. The V and J ends lost 2 bases and 1 base, in that order; junction bases with no gene match: 1. CDR3 DNA sequence: TGCGCCAGCAGCTTTGGACAGGGGAACACTGAAGCTTTCTTT. Its protein is CASSFGQGNTEAFF.

V is TRBV10-1 and J is TRBJ2-5, with no clear D. The CDR3 is 14 amino acids. CDR1 and CDR2 from the germline V gene are WNHNN and SYGVQD (reference sequence). V lost 7 bases and J 0 bases, leaving 12 bases between the germline ends. The CDR3 region has the DNA TGCGCCAGCATGGGCCCTGAGTACCAAGAGACCCAGTACTTC. Protein sequence: CASMGPEYQETQYF.

The chain joins TRBV5-4 to TRBJ2-3; 8 nucleotides match TRBD2. CDR1 SGHNT and CDR2 YYREEE come from the germline V gene (reference sequence). The CDR3 totals 15 residues. V was pared by 7 bases and J by 1 base, with 8 bases of the junction left unmatched. The CDR3 bases are TGTGCCAGCCGGCCGGTACTAGCGGGCACAGATACGCAGTATTTT. This gives the protein CASRPVLAGTDTQYF. Variable domain in full (rest from reference TRBV5-4 and TRBJ2-3): ETGVTQSPTHLIKTRGQQVTLRCSSQSGHNTVSWYQQALGQGPQFIFQYYREEENGRGNFPPRFSGLQFPNYSSELNVNALELDDSALYLCASRPVLAGTDTQYFGPGTRLTVL.

The rearrangement uses TRBV9 and TRBJ1-1; perhaps TRBD1 as D (5 bases). CDR3 length: 14 residues. Deletions cut 0 bases from V and 3 bases from J, with 9 bases between. Germline CDR1 and CDR2: SGDLS and YYNGEE. CDR3 in amino acids: CASSVAVRDTEAFF. DNA of the CDR3: TGTGCCAGCAGCGTAGCTGTCAGGGACACTGAAGCTTTCTTT.

J is TRBJ1-2 and V is TRBV5-1, with D perhaps TRBD1 (6 bases). Germline lookup yields CDR1 SGHRS and CDR2 YFSETQ. This CDR3 has 15 amino acids. Trimming removed 0 bases from V and 3 bases from J, with 12 bases in between. CDR3 residues: CASSLEGGADYGYTF. The CDR3 DNA reads as TGCGCCAGCAGCTTGGAGGGGGGGGCGGACTATGGCTACACCTTC.

The rearrangement uses TRBV2 and TRBJ1-2, with D possibly matching TRBD1 (5 bases). Germline CDR1 SNHLY, CDR2 FYNNEI. This CDR3 spans 13 amino acids. The V end was cut by 3 bases, the J end by 2 bases, with 7 bases between. The CDR3 coding sequence is TGTGCCAGCAGTGACGGGGGGAACTATGGCTACACCTTC. Its translation is CASSDGGNYGYTF.

V and J are TRBV7-2 and TRBJ2-1, with TRBD2 matching over 13 bases. The CDR3 extends over 16 amino acids. CDR1 is SGHTA, CDR2 FQGNSA, per germline. V trimming: 3 bases; J trimming: 8 bases; junction bases outside the gene matches: 7. In DNA, the CDR3 is TGTGCCAGCAGCTTTACGGGGACTAGCGGGACATATGAGCAGTTCTTC. Residues: CASSFTGTSGTYEQFF.

Concerning this clone: Other DNA sequences of this sample code for an identical CDR3. This chain joins TRBV6-6 and TRBJ1-1, with D unclear. This CDR3 region has 12 residues. Trimming took 3 bases from V and 3 from J, leaving 5 bases between them. CDR1 and CDR2 (germline): MNHNY, SVGAGI (reference sequence). The CDR3 sequence: CASSYRDTEAFF. The CDR3 DNA sequence: TGTGCCAGCAGTTATCGGGACACTGAAGCTTTCTTT.

The chain uses TRBV7-7 and TRBJ2-5, with 11 bases fitting TRBD1. This CDR3 is 16 amino acids long. V shed 1 base, J shed 5 bases, and the junction held 6 bases outside the gene matches. CDR1 is SSHAT and CDR2 is FNYEAQ in the germline V gene (reference sequence). The CDR3 reads CASSLGRTGGGETQYF. CDR3 DNA: TGTGCCAGCAGCTTAGGGAGGACAGGGGGCGGGGAGACCCAGTACTTC.

This clone was detected a few times. The chain uses TRBV19 and TRBJ2-7; 8 positions match TRBD1. V shed 6 bases and J 5 bases; nucleotides not matched to a gene: 9. The CDR3 totals 14 residues. In germline, CDR1 is LNHDA, CDR2 SQIVND (reference sequence). This chain's CDR3 is CASSHGQGSDEQYF. In nucleotides, the CDR3 is TGTGCCAGTAGCCACGGACAGGGTTCGGACGAGCAGTACTTC.

Turning to this clone: The same CDR3 can be traced to other DNA sequences in this sample. The chain has TRBV2 and TRBJ2-3, with 9 nucleotides matching TRBD1. Germline V gene sequence: CDR1 SNHLY, CDR2 FYNNEI. The CDR3 contains 15 residues. V was pared by 5 bases and J by 1 base, with 4 bases of the junction left unmatched. CDR3 sequence reads: CASSPRTGGTDTQYF. The CDR3 DNA is TGTGCCAGCAGTCCTAGGACAGGGGGCACAGATACGCAGTATTTT. Full variable domain (remainder filled in from reference TRBV2 and TRBJ2-3): EPEVTQTPSHQVTQMGQEVILRCVPISNHLYFYWYRQILGQKVEFLVSFYNNEISEKSEIFDDQFSVERPDGSNFTLKIRSTKLEDSAMYFCASSPRTGGTDTQYFGPGTRLTVL.

V gene TRBV19 combines with J gene TRBJ2-3; 8 nucleotides align to TRBD1. The CDR3 consists of 15 residues. The trim removed 5 bases at V and 4 bases at J, leaving 8 bases unmatched. Germline V lookup: CDR1 LNHDA, CDR2 SQIVND (reference sequence). The CDR3 sequence: CASSPGQGLADTQYF. The CDR3 DNA is TGTGCCAGTAGTCCTGGACAGGGCCTGGCAGATACGCAGTATTTT.

The chain carries TRBV10-3 and TRBJ1-5, with a tentative D call TRBD1 (6 bases). The CDR3 is made up of 14 amino acids. Per germline, CDR1 ENHRY and CDR2 SYGVKD. The V end lost 4 bases, the J end lost 5 bases, and 12 bases lay between the germline ends. The DNA of the CDR3 is TGTGCCATCAGTGGGAATGGACAGTATCAGCCCCAGCATTTT. Protein product: CAISGNGQYQPQHF.

The chain is built from TRBV4-1 and TRBJ1-6; tentative D call: TRBD1 (6 bases). Germline loops: CDR1 MGHRA, CDR2 YSYEKL. V gave up 3 bases and J gave up 0 bases, with 18 bases separating them. The CDR3 length is 19 residues. This chain's CDR3 is CASSHDGTPGASYNSPLHF. In DNA, the CDR3 is TGCGCCAGCAGCCACGACGGGACACCTGGGGCCTCCTATAATTCACCCCTCCACTTT.

V is TRBV18 and J is TRBJ1-6; no definite D call. CDR3 size: 14 residues. In germline, CDR1 is KGHSH, CDR2 LQKENI. Trimming took 5 bases from V and 5 from J, leaving 10 bases between them. The CDR3: CASSEGPNNSPLHF. CDR3 nucleotide sequence: TGTGCCAGCTCAGAGGGTCCCAATAATTCACCCCTCCACTTT.